The 30 T cell receptor beta chains presented below share a single source sample, sequenced in a study of tumor and adjacent non-tumor tissue in lung cancer. This sample's RNA came from whole unsorted tissue. The normal lung tissue was taken more than 3 cm from the tumor edge. The library came from three nested PCR rounds adapted from ARM-PCR protocols. One entry per CDR3 protein results from TCRdb running MiXCR on the multiplex PCR reads. Of about 100,000 distinct CDR3 sequences listed, approximately 60% are singletons. Sequences were obtained from distant non-tumor lung tissue. These receptors originate from a man aged 25-45 years with non-small cell lung cancer.

On this clonotype: A much bigger clone sits one base away, suggesting this may be a read error. V usage is TRBV5-4 and J usage is TRBJ1-3; no clear D gene. The CDR3 contains 13 residues. Germline-derived CDR1 and CDR2 are SGHNT and YYREEE (reference sequence). CDR3 protein: CACSSGPEDTIYF. The CDR3 coding sequence is TGTGCCTGCAGCTCCGGACCAGAGGACACCATATATTTT.

This rearrangement joins TRBV5-4 to TRBJ2-1, with TRBD2 identical over 9 bases. The germline V gene encodes CDR1 SGHNT and CDR2 YYREEE (reference sequence). J lost 6 bases, V lost 0 bases, and 4 bases had no gene match. The CDR3 runs to 15 residues. CDR3: CASSLGWREGNEQFF. In nucleotides, the CDR3 is TGTGCCAGCAGCTTGGGATGGCGGGAGGGCAATGAGCAGTTCTTC.

The chain is built from TRBV19 and TRBJ2-1; possibly TRBD2 for D (5 bases). CDR1 is LNHDA, CDR2 SQIVND, per germline (reference sequence). Between the trimmed V and J ends, which lost 5 bases and 4 bases, there was a span of 15 bases. The CDR3 has 15 amino acids. CDR3 residues: CASSSSTGEYNEQFF. The CDR3 coding sequence is TGTGCCAGTAGTTCGTCCACCGGGGAATACAATGAGCAGTTCTTC.

The genes are TRBV4-1 and TRBJ2-7; perhaps TRBD1 as D (6 bases). The CDR3 loop spans 16 amino acids. Germline V gene data show CDR1 as MGHRA and CDR2 as YSYEKL. The CDR3 DNA follows: TGCTCCGGCAGCCAAGACGTGACAGGACAGACCTACGAGCAGTACTTC. Its protein is CSGSQDVTGQTYEQYF.

Details on this clonotype: Germline and junction disagree at one end, which may indicate a read error. The gene calls are TRBV11-2 and TRBJ2-7; perhaps TRBD1 as D (5 bases). The CDR3 consists of 15 residues. Germline V CDR1 and CDR2: SGHAT, FQNNGV. CDR3 amino acids: CPSSSQGETDYEQYF. The DNA of the CDR3 is TGTCCCAGCAGCTCCCAGGGTGAGACCGACTACGAGCAGTACTTC. The whole variable domain, filled in from reference TRBV11-2 and TRBJ2-7, reads EAGVAQSPRYKIIEKRQSVAFWCNPISGHATLYWYQQILGQGPKLLIQFQNNGVVDDSQLPKDRFSAERLKGVDSTLKIQPAKLEDSAVYLCPSSSQGETDYEQYFGPGTRLTVT.

Concerning this clonotype: This may come from a read error, since a much larger clone is one base off. The chain couples TRBV10-3 to TRBJ2-2; 7 bases agree with TRBD2. The V gene's germline CDR1 is ENHRY and CDR2 SYGVKD. V trimming: 4 bases; J trimming: 0 bases; junction bases outside the gene matches: 8. The CDR3 loop spans 17 amino acids. The CDR3 DNA is TGTGCCATCAGTGGGTCCCCGACTAGCTCGAACACCGGGGAGCTGTTTTTT. As protein: CAISGSPTSSNTGELFF.

To note about this clonotype: One end of the junction is discordant with germline, which a read error may explain. The gene calls are TRBV11-1 and TRBJ1-2, with TRBD1 as a possible D gene (6 bases). Germline V lookup: CDR1 SGHAT, CDR2 FQDESV (reference sequence). The CDR3 is made up of 17 amino acids. CDR3 sequence: CASNSLRRRGSRYGYTF. The CDR3 DNA reads as TGTGCCAGCAACTCTTTACGTCGCAGGGGCTCCCGCTATGGCTATACCTTC.

V is TRBV30 and J is TRBJ2-2, with D unclear. Germline CDR1 reads GTSNPN; CDR2 reads SVGIG (reference sequence). This CDR3 has 14 amino acids. Trimming pared 4 bases from V and 4 bases from J, leaving 13 bases between. CDR3 nucleotides: TGTGCCTGGAATGGGGTACCTTTCACCGGGGAGCTGTTTTTT. It encodes CAWNGVPFTGELFF. Full variable domain (missing parts from reference TRBV30 and TRBJ2-2): SQTIHQWPATLVQPVGSPLSLECTVEGTSNPNLYWYRQAAGRGLQLLFYSVGIGQISSEVPQNLSASRPQDRQFILSSKKLLLSDSGFYLCAWNGVPFTGELFFGEGSRLTVL.

For this clonotype: An end of the junction does not agree with germline; a read error may underlie this. The chain employs TRBV5-5 and TRBJ2-7, with D perhaps matching TRBD1 or TRBD2 (5 bases each). The CDR3 runs to 15 residues. Germline V gene lookup returns CDR1 SGHKS and CDR2 YYEKEE (reference sequence). This CDR3 is CASSWSGGGSYEQYF. CDR3 coding DNA: TGTGCCAGCAGCTGGAGTGGGGGTGGCTCCTACGAGCAATACTTC.

The DNA for the CDR3 is TGCAGTGTCCATTCCGGGACTAGCGTATACAATGAGCAGTTCTTC. It codes for CSVHSGTSVYNEQFF. The genes are TRBV20-1 and TRBJ2-1, with 10 bases matching TRBD2. Germline V gene sequence: CDR1 DFQATT, CDR2 SNEGSKA (reference sequence). There are 15 residues in the CDR3. V lost 7 bases and J lost 4; bases outside the gene matches: 10.

As regards this clonotype: With a much larger clone just one base away, this may be a read error. The chain is built from TRBV12-5 and TRBJ2-3; D might be TRBD2 (5 bases). CDR1 LGHNT and CDR2 FRNRAP come from the germline V gene. V lost 4 bases to trimming and J lost 11 bases, with 22 bases between them. This CDR3 has 15 residues. The CDR3 loop reads CASGSVTGNTNMQYF. DNA for the CDR3: TGTGCTAGTGGTTCCGTCACCGGGAACACAAATATGCAGTATTTT.

Note on this clonotype: No conserved phenylalanine or tryptophan ends this CDR3, so it is likely a read error. The J gene is TRBJ1-6, the V gene TRBV20-1; a possible D gene is TRBD1 (6 bases). The CDR3 runs to 16 residues. Trimming stripped 1 base from V and 6 bases from J, with 16 bases between. Germline CDR1 reads DFQATT; CDR2 reads SNEGSKA (reference sequence). CDR3 nucleotides: TGCAGTGCTAGAGGTTCGGGGGGCTCTGGTAATTCACCCCTCCACTAT. Encoded protein: CSARGSGGSGNSPLHY.

Remarks on this clonotype: A much more abundant neighbour one base away suggests this may be a read error. This rearrangement joins TRBV6-1 to TRBJ2-7; D is unclear. The CDR3 is 14 residues long. Germline lookup yields CDR1 MNHNS and CDR2 SASEGT. CDR3 bases: TGTGCCGGCAGTGACGAGACGAGAGCCTACGAGCAGTACTTC. Its translation: CAGSDETRAYEQYF.

This clonotype has only a few counts. A read error may be the cause here, since a much bigger clone is one base away. The chain has TRBV6-2 or TRBV6-3 and TRBJ1-2; D is unresolved. Germline values: CDR1 MNHEY, CDR2 SVGEGT. The CDR3 has 13 amino acids. Trimming removed 6 bases at V and 7 bases at J, with 15 bases between. CDR3: CASSSRLGSGYTF. CDR3 DNA: TGTGCCAGCAGCTCTCGACTGGGAAGTGGCTACACCTTC.

Concerning this clonotype itself: A junction end diverges from the germline sequence, so it may reflect a read error. The rearrangement joins TRBV4-2 to TRBJ2-7; D is tentatively TRBD1 or TRBD2 (6 bases each). The CDR3 loop spans 15 amino acids. The germline V gene has CDR1 LGHNA and CDR2 YNFKEQ. The CDR3 protein is CASSPDDGGYYKQYF. As DNA, the CDR3 is TGTGCCAGCAGCCCAGATGACGGGGGCTACTACAAGCAGTACTTC.

This clonotype was found a few times. A much larger clonotype is one base distant, so this may be a read error. V and J are TRBV6-5 and TRBJ2-7; no firm D call. V was pared by 2 bases and J by 2 bases, with 13 bases between. The CDR3 length is 15 residues. Per germline, CDR1 MNHEY and CDR2 SVGAGI. The CDR3 protein is CASSYTGFAPYEQYF. The CDR3 DNA reads TGTGCCAGCAGTTACACCGGTTTTGCCCCCTACGAGCAGTACTTC.

This chain connects TRBV11-2 to TRBJ1-2; D not certain. V gave up 7 bases and J gave up 1 base, with 13 bases separating them. The CDR3 covers 14 residues. Looked up from germline, CDR1 is SGHAT and CDR2 is FQNNGV. The CDR3 region is CASIPPGVNYGYTF. The CDR3 DNA follows: TGTGCCAGCATCCCCCCAGGCGTTAACTATGGCTACACCTTC.

The rearrangement uses TRBV6-5 and TRBJ2-2; D unclear. The CDR3 is made up of 18 amino acids. CDR1 and CDR2 from the germline V gene are MNHEY and SVGAGI. V shed 4 bases and J shed 3 bases, with 21 bases lying between them. The CDR3 DNA reads TGTGCCAGCAGTTTCCAGTCTCTGGACCTGGTGCACACCGGGGAGCTGTTTTTT. Translated, it gives CASSFQSLDLVHTGELFF.

V is TRBV20-1 and J is TRBJ1-4; D is perhaps TRBD1 (5 bases). The CDR3 sequence is 15 residues long. V lost 3 bases to trimming and J lost 0 bases, with 11 bases between them. The germline gives CDR1 DFQATT, CDR2 SNEGSKA (reference sequence). As DNA, the CDR3 is TGCAGTGCTAGTATCGACAGCTCAACTAATGAAAAACTGTTTTTT. As protein: CSASIDSSTNEKLFF.

A remark on this clonotype: A much larger clone is a single base away; this may be a read error. V is TRBV20-1 and J is TRBJ1-1; D is unresolved. Per the germline V gene, CDR1 is DFQATT and CDR2 is SNEGSKA (reference sequence). The CDR3 extends over 13 amino acids. In DNA, the CDR3 is TGCAGTCCTAGGTCAGGACTGAACACTGAAGCTTTCTTT. Translated, it gives CSPRSGLNTEAFF.

A word on this clonotype: The CDR3 ends on some other residue instead of the conserved phenylalanine or tryptophan, so this is likely a read error. This sequence joins TRBV11-2 and TRBJ2-5; TRBD1 agrees at 10 bases. CDR3 length: 15 amino acids. V dropped 3 bases and J dropped 10; count of bases not matched to a gene: 11. Germline CDR1 is SGHAT and CDR2 is FQNNGV. DNA of the CDR3: TGTGCCAGCAGCTTCGGGACAGGGGTTACCTGTCTCCAGTACTTA. Protein sequence: CASSFGTGVTCLQYL.

This clonotype was counted a single time. A read error may produce the germline difference seen at one junction end. The chain recombines TRBV20-1 with TRBJ1-2, with 7 bases that match TRBD1. This CDR3 comprises 11 residues. Germline loops: CDR1 DFQATT, CDR2 SNEGSKA (reference sequence). CDR3 in amino acids: CSAGQEYGYTF. The CDR3 DNA is TGCAGTGCTGGACAGGAGTATGGTTACACCTTC.

This rearrangement joins TRBV20-1 to TRBJ1-4; the D is unclear. CDR1 and CDR2 from the germline V gene are DFQATT and SNEGSKA (reference sequence). This CDR3 contains 12 residues. V lost 0 bases and J lost 13, with 12 bases in between. The CDR3 nucleotides are TGCAGTGCTAGAGATGCGGGCATGAGACTGTTTTTT. As protein: CSARDAGMRLFF.

In the case of this clonotype: Mismatch with germline at one junction end may stem from a read error. V is TRBV12-3 or TRBV12-4 and J is TRBJ2-7, with D unresolved. There are 13 residues in the CDR3. The CDR3 sequence is CVSSFSGTDEQHF. Written as DNA, the CDR3 is TGTGTCAGCAGTTTTTCCGGTACGGACGAGCAGCACTTC.

The rearrangement links TRBV6-1 to TRBJ2-4, with a weak D call TRBD2 (6 bases). Germline-derived CDR1 and CDR2 are MNHNS and SASEGT. Trimming removed 6 bases at V and 3 bases at J, with 9 bases between. The CDR3 runs 13 residues. In DNA form, the CDR3 reads TGTGCCAGCAGAACGGGACTCAAAAACATTCAGTACTTC. Its protein is CASRTGLKNIQYF.

This clonotype has more than one count but fewer than ten. The CDR3 nucleotides read TGTGCCAGCAGCCCAGGGCTAGCAGGAGCTAGCTCCTACGAGCAGTACTTC. As protein: CASSPGLAGASSYEQYF. V gene TRBV11-2 combines with J gene TRBJ2-7; perhaps D is TRBD1 or TRBD2 (5 bases each). This CDR3 comprises 17 residues. V shed 5 bases and J shed 0 bases, with 20 bases lying between them. Germline assignment: CDR1 SGHAT and CDR2 FQNNGV.

In this sample, this clonotype turned up once. One junction end does not reproduce the germline sequence, and a read error may be involved. V and J are TRBV11-2 and TRBJ2-1; D is possibly TRBD1 (6 bases). The CDR3 spans 15 residues. The germline V gene has CDR1 SGHAT and CDR2 FQNNGV. The CDR3 here is CASSPWTDHYNEQFF. The DNA of the CDR3 is TGCGCCAGCAGCCCCTGGACAGACCACTACAATGAACAGTTCTTC. Filled out from reference TRBV11-2 and TRBJ2-1, the complete variable domain reads EAGVAQSPRYKIIEKRQSVAFWCNPISGHATLYWYQQILGQGPKLLIQFQNNGVVDDSQLPKDRFSAERLKGVDSTLKIQPAKLEDSAVYLCASSPWTDHYNEQFFGPGTRLTVL.

A word on this clonotype: The junction and the germline gene differ at one end; a read error may be behind it. The V call is TRBV29-1, the J call TRBJ2-5; D uncertain. This CDR3 spans 13 amino acids. Germline V gives CDR1 SQVTM, CDR2 ANQGSEA. CDR3 region: CSISDGAQETQYF. CDR3 bases: TGTAGCATTTCGGACGGCGCACAAGAGACCCAGTACTTC.

Comments on this clonotype: Germline is not matched at one junction end, which may reflect a read error. The CDR3 region has the DNA TGTAGCGTTGATGCGGGGGCGAGCCCCTACAATGAGCAGTTCTTC. It is translated as CSVDAGASPYNEQFF. This sequence joins TRBV29-1 and TRBJ2-1; a weak D match, TRBD2 (7 bases). The germline V gene encodes CDR1 SQVTM and CDR2 ANQGSEA. The CDR3 is 15 amino acids.

With regard to this clonotype: Compared with germline, one end of the junction differs, possibly owing to a read error. This CDR3 is CSTRDDRGSYNEQLF. For the CDR3, the DNA is TGCAGTACTAGAGATGACAGGGGCTCCTACAATGAACAGTTATTC. J is TRBJ2-1 and V is TRBV20-1, with 8 positions matching TRBD1. This CDR3 comprises 15 residues. Germline CDR1 reads DFQATT; CDR2 reads SNEGSKA (reference sequence).